The T cell receptor beta chain described here comes from a study of cytomegalovirus exposure and HLA in healthy donors. Study-level results: Three chains linked to CMV were shown in vitro to be specific for CMV antigens. In a later analysis, V- and J-gene trimming of beta chains associated with a DCLRE1C missense variant, replicated independently.

As regards this clone: The antigen is undetermined.

PCR primers comprised 60 Vbeta and 13 Jbeta primers. Measured with immunoSEQ multiplex PCR; TCRdb has only the in-frame clones, and not every one. The repertoire holds 170,000 or so clones, roughly 78% seen once, with roughly 0.7% in the top ten. From germline, CDR1 is SEHNR and CDR2 FQNEAQ (reference sequence). The trim removed 1 base at V and 8 bases at J, leaving 8 bases unmatched. This CDR3 has 16 residues. Sequencing was done on a sample of PBMCs. The sequence came from a boy between 5 and 17 years old in good health and CMV-seronegative. This chain links TRBV7-9 with TRBJ2-1; 10 positions agree with TRBD2. Written as DNA, the CDR3 is TGTGCCAGCAGCTTAGTGGGGGCGCTAGCGGGAGATGAGCAGTTCTTC. Amino acid sequence: CASSLVGALAGDEQFF.